What follows are 13 T cell receptor beta chains derived from one specimen sequenced in a study of tumor-infiltrating lymphocytes in primary liver carcinoma. Bulk tissue was left unsorted, and RNA and DNA were co-extracted from roughly 20-30 mg of it. The template, 500 ng total RNA, yielded TCR beta cDNA made with a constant-region primer. Libraries covering TCR beta were generated through three nested multiplex PCR rounds (using a slightly modified ARM-PCR). TRBV1-TRBV30 forward and Cbeta reverse primers drove the first two roughly 10-cycle rounds. Each CDR3 protein is one row after TCRdb ran MiXCR on the multiplex PCR reads. The data show 95,000 to 150,000 distinct CDR3 sequences, 50% to 65% seen once. The sample comprised liver tumor tissue from sampling region 1. Stated subset: tumor region T1, superior pole. These receptor sequences come from an older woman with primary liver carcinoma and hepatitis B virus infection.

On this clonotype itself: This could be a read error, since a much larger clone is one nucleotide away. The chain uses TRBV12-3 or TRBV12-4 and TRBJ2-3; no clear D gene. V gave up 4 bases and J gave up 10 bases, with 12 bases separating them. CDR3 length: 12 residues. The DNA for the CDR3 is TGTGCCAGCAGTTCGAATACTGATGCGCAGTATTTT. It codes for CASSSNTDAQYF.

This clonotype is medium-sized within its sample. CDR3 amino acids: CASSQEGVGSGANVLTF. For the CDR3, the DNA is TGCGCCAGCAGCCAAGAGGGGGTGGGGTCTGGGGCCAACGTCCTGACTTTC. The genes are TRBV4-1 and TRBJ2-6, with D perhaps TRBD1 or TRBD2 (5 bases each). V gave up 0 bases and J gave up 1 base, with 10 bases separating them. This CDR3 has 17 residues. Germline V gene lookup returns CDR1 MGHRA and CDR2 YSYEKL.

With respect to this clonotype: At one boundary the junction diverges from the germline segment, which might be a read error. This chain links TRBV29-1 with TRBJ2-2; D might be TRBD2 (6 bases). CDR1 is SQVTM, CDR2 ANQGSEA, per germline. The CDR3 runs 14 residues. The CDR3 reads CSAAKRANTGELFF. The CDR3 DNA reads as TGCAGCGCGGCGAAGCGGGCGAACACCGGGGAGCTGTTTTTC.

The chain uses TRBV11-2 and TRBJ2-7, with D tentatively TRBD2 (5 bases). This CDR3 is built from 14 residues. With 6 bases removed from V and 9 bases from J, the gap between germline ends came to 21 bases. Per germline, CDR1 SGHAT and CDR2 FQNNGV. The CDR3 coding sequence is TGTGCCAGCAGTCCGGAGGTGAGCTCCTATGTGCAGTACTTC. Encoded protein: CASSPEVSSYVQYF.

This clonotype was counted a few times. The V gene is TRBV5-1, the J gene TRBJ2-1; 7 bases map to TRBD2. The CDR3 runs to 17 residues. Germline CDR1 is SGHRS and CDR2 is YFSETQ. With V trimmed by 1 base and J by 3 bases, 10 bases remained unmatched. DNA for the CDR3: TGCGCCAGCAGCTTGAAGCTACTAGCGCTTAACTACAATGAGCAGTTCTTC. As protein: CASSLKLLALNYNEQFF.

Concerning this clonotype itself: No conserved phenylalanine or tryptophan is present at the end of the CDR3, so a read error is the likely explanation. The chain links TRBV18 to TRBJ1-1; 7 bases are shared with TRBD1. The V and J ends lost 3 bases and 5 bases, in that order; junction bases with no gene match: 12. CDR3 length: 16 amino acids. CDR1 KGHSH and CDR2 LQKENI come from the germline V gene. CDR3 sequence reads: CASSPLQGTSGTEAFY. In DNA, the CDR3 is TGTGCCAGCTCACCTTTACAGGGGACCAGCGGGACTGAAGCTTTCTAT.

CDR3 nucleotides: TGTGCCAGCATGGACCCTAATGAAAAACTGTTTTTT. Translating gives CASMDPNEKLFF. The rearrangement uses TRBV2 and TRBJ1-4; D call uncertain. This CDR3 spans 12 amino acids. Trimming removed 7 bases at V and 3 bases at J, with 6 bases between. The germline V gene encodes CDR1 SNHLY and CDR2 FYNNEI. The full variable domain, in which reference TRBV2 and TRBJ1-4 provide the parts outside the CDR3, is EPEVTQTPSHQVTQMGQEVILRCVPISNHLYFYWYRQILGQKVEFLVSFYNNEISEKSEIFDDQFSVERPDGSNFTLKIRSTKLEDSAMYFCASMDPNEKLFFGSGTQLSVL.

Only a few counts were recorded for this clonotype. The V call is TRBV7-9, the J call TRBJ2-1; 9 positions match TRBD2. This CDR3 is 19 amino acids long. V dropped 2 bases and J dropped 6; count of bases not matched to a gene: 17. The germline CDR1 and CDR2 sequences are SEHNR and FQNEAQ (reference sequence). The CDR3 spells CASSLKRGGSGSIVNEQFF. The DNA of the CDR3 is TGTGCCAGCAGCTTAAAAAGAGGTGGTAGCGGGAGTATTGTCAATGAGCAGTTCTTC.

A remark on this clonotype: Compared with germline, one end of the junction differs, possibly owing to a read error. The chain recombines TRBV28 with TRBJ2-5; 12 bases map to TRBD2. CDR1 and CDR2 (germline): MDHEN, SYDVKM. The CDR3 spans 18 residues. The DNA of the CDR3 is TGTGCCAGCAGTCCCAGGATTTGGACTAGCGGGATGGGCGAGACACAGTACTTC. This codes for CASSPRIWTSGMGETQYF.

This clonotype counts as medium-sized. V usage is TRBV4-1 and J usage is TRBJ1-2; TRBD1 agrees at 7 bases. CDR1 and CDR2 from the germline V gene are MGHRA and YSYEKL. This CDR3 spans 14 amino acids. The J segment lost 4 bases and the V segment lost 1 base, leaving 3 bases of the junction unmatched. The chain's CDR3 is CASSQAGGSYGYTF. CDR3 DNA sequence: TGCGCCAGCAGCCAAGCAGGGGGATCCTATGGCTACACCTTC.

This clonotype has just a few counts. This chain uses TRBV5-1 with TRBJ2-7; 8 positions agree with TRBD1. Trimming removed 4 bases from V and 3 bases from J; junction bases left unmatched: 6. The CDR3 runs 14 residues. Germline CDR1 SGHRS, CDR2 YFSETQ. The CDR3 DNA reads as TGCGCCAGCAGCCCGGTTACAGGGGGCTACGAGCAGTACTTC. Encoded protein: CASSPVTGGYEQYF.

Regarding this clonotype: An end of the junction does not agree with germline; a read error may underlie this. The chain has TRBV10-3 and TRBJ2-7; D might be TRBD1 (6 bases). The CDR3 sequence is 14 residues long. Per the germline V gene, CDR1 is ENHRY and CDR2 is SYGVKD. The CDR3 DNA follows: TGTGTCATCAGTGGAGACAGGACCAACTACGAGCAGTACTTC. Its protein product is CVISGDRTNYEQYF.

This clonotype appeared many times. The chain uses TRBV12-3 or TRBV12-4 and TRBJ1-1, with D perhaps TRBD1 (6 bases). The CDR3 runs 11 residues. V was cut by 6 bases and J by 8 bases, with 10 bases left in between. CDR3 DNA sequence: TGTGCCAGCAGCGTCACAGGGGAAGCTTTCTTT. This gives the protein CASSVTGEAFF.